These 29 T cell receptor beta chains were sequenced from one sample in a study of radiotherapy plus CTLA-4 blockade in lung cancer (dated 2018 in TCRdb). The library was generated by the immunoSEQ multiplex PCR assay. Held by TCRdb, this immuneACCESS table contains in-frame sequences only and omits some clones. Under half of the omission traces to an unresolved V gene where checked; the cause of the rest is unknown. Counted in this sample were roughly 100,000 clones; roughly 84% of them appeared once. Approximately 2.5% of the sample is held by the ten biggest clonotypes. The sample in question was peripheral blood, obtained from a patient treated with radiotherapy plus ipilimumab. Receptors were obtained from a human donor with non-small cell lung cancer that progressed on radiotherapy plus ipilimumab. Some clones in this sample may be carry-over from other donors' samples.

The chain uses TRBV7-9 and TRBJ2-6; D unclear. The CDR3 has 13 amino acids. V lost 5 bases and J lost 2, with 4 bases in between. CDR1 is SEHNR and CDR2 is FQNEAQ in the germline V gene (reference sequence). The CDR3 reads CASSATGANVLTF. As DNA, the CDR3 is TGTGCCAGCAGCGCCACTGGGGCCAACGTCCTGACTTTC.

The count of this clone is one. CDR3 sequence: CASSARWGSSNTGELFF. As DNA, the CDR3 is TGTGCCAGCAGTGCACGTTGGGGCAGCTCGAACACCGGGGAGCTGTTTTTT. The chain carries TRBV6-4 and TRBJ2-2, with D perhaps matching TRBD1 (5 bases). V was clipped by 4 bases and J by 0 bases, with 15 bases between them. CDR3 size: 17 residues. Germline lookup yields CDR1 MRHNA and CDR2 SNTAGT.

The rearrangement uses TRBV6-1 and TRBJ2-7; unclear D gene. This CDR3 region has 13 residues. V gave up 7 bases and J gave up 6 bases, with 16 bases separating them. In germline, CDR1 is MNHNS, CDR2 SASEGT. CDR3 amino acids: CASTITHPLEQYF. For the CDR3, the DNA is TGTGCCAGCACCATTACCCATCCCCTCGAGCAGTACTTC.

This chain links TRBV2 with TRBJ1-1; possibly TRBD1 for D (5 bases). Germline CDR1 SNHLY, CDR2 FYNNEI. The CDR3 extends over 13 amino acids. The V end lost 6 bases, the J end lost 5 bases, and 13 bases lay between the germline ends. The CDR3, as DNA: TGTGCCAGCAGGTCCTCTTGGGGGACTGAAGCTTTCTTT. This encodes CASRSSWGTEAFF. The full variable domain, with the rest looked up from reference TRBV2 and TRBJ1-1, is EPEVTQTPSHQVTQMGQEVILRCVPISNHLYFYWYRQILGQKVEFLVSFYNNEISEKSEIFDDQFSVERPDGSNFTLKIRSTKLEDSAMYFCASRSSWGTEAFFGQGTRLTVV.

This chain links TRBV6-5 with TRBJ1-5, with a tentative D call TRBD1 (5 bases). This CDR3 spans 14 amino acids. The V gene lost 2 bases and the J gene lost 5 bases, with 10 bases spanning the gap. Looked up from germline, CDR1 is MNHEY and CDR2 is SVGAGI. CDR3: CASSYDSTYQPQHF. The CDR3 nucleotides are TGTGCCAGCAGTTACGACAGCACCTATCAGCCCCAGCATTTT.

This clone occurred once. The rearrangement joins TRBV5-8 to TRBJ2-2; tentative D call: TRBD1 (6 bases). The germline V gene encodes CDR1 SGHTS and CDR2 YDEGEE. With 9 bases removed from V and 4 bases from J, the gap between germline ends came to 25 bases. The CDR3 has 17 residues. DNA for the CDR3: TGTGCCACCCAATCGGACAGAACCGCGTCGGTCACCGGGGAGCTGTTTTTT. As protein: CATQSDRTASVTGELFF.

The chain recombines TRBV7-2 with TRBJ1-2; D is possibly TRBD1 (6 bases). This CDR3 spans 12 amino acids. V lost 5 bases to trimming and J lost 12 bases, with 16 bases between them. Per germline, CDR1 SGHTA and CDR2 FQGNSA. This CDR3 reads CASSPFDRTHTF. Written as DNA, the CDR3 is TGTGCCAGCAGCCCCTTTGACAGGACCCACACCTTC.

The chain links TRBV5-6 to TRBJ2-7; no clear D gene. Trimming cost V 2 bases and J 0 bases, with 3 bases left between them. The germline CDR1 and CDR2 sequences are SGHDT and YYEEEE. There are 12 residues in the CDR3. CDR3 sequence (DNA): TGTGCCAGCAGCTTCGGCTCCTACGAGCAGTACTTC. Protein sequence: CASSFGSYEQYF.

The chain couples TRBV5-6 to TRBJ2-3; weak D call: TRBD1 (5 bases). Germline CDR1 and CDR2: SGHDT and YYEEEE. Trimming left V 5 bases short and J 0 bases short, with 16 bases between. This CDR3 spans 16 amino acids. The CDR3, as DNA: TGTGCCAGCAGTTTTCATGGGGCCTATAGCACAGATACGCAGTATTTT. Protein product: CASSFHGAYSTDTQYF.

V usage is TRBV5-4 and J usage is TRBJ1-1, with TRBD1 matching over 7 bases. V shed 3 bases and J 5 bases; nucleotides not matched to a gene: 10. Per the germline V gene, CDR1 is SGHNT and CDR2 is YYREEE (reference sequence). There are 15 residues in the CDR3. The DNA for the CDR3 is TGTGCCAGCAGCTCGGCCGGGACAGCCGCAACTGAAGCTTTCTTT. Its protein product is CASSSAGTAATEAFF.

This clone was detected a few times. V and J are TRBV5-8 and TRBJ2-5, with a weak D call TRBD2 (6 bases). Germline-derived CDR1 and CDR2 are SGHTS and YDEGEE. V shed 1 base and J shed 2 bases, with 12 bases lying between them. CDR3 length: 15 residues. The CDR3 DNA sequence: TGTGCCAGCAGCTTGCGGGGCCGGGGGCAAGAGACCCAGTACTTC. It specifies CASSLRGRGQETQYF.

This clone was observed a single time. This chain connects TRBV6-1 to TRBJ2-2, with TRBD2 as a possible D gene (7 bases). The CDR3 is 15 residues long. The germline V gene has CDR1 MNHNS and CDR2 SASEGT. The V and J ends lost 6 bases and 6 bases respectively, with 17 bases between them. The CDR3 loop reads CASRRTGGFSGELFF. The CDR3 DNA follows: TGTGCCAGCAGAAGGACGGGGGGCTTTTCCGGGGAGCTGTTTTTT.

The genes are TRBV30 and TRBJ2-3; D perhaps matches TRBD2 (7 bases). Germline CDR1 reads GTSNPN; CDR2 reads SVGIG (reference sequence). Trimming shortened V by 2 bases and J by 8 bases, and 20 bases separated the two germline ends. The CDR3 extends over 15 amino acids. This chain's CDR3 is CAWSLRGPARATQYF. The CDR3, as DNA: TGTGCCTGGAGTTTGCGGGGGCCCGCTCGTGCTACGCAGTATTTT.

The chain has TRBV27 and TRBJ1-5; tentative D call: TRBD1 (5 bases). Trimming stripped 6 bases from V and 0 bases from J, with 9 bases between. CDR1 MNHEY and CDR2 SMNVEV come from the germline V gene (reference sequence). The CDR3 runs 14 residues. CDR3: CASRRGYSNQPQHF. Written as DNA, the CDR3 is TGTGCCAGCAGACGGGGGTATAGCAATCAGCCCCAGCATTTT.

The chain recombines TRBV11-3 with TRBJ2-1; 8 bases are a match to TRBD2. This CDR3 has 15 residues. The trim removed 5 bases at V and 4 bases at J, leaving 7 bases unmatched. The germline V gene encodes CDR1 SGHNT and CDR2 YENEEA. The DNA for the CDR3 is TGTGCCAGCAGCGAACTAGCGGAGCCGTACAATGAGCAGTTCTTC. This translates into CASSELAEPYNEQFF. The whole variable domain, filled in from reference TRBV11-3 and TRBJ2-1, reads EAGVVQSPRYKIIEKKQPVAFWCNPISGHNTLYWYLQNLGQGPELLIRYENEEAVDDSQLPKDRFSAERLKGVDSTLKIQPAELGDSAVYLCASSELAEPYNEQFFGPGTRLTVL.

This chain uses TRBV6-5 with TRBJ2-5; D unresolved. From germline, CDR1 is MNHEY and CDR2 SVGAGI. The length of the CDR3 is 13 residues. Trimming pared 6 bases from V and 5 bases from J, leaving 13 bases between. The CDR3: CASSPQVGETQYF. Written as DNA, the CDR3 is TGTGCCAGCAGCCCCCAGGTTGGGGAGACCCAGTACTTC.

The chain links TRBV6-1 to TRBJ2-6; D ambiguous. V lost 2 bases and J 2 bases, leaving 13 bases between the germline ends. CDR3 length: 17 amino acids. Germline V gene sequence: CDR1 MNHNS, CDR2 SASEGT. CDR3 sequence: CASSEKSSSTGANVLTF. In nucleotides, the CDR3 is TGTGCCAGCAGTGAAAAAAGTAGTTCGACTGGGGCCAACGTCCTGACTTTC.

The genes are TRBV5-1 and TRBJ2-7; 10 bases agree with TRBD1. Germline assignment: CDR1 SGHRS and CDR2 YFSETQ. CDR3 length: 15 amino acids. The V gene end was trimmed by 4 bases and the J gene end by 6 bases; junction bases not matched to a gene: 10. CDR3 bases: TGCGCCAGCAGCGCAACCGGGACAGGGGATCTCGAGCAGTACTTC. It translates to CASSATGTGDLEQYF. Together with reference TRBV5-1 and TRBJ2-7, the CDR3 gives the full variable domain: KAGVTQTPRYLIKTRGQQVTLSCSPISGHRSVSWYQQTPGQGLQFLFEYFSETQRNKGNFPGRFSGRQFSNSRSEMNVSTLELGDSALYLCASSATGTGDLEQYFGPGTRLTVT.

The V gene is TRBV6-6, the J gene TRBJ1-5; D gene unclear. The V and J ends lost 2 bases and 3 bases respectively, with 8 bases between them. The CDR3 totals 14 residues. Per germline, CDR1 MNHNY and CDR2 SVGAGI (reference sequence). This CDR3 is CASSYEPLNQPQHF. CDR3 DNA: TGTGCCAGCAGTTACGAACCGCTCAATCAGCCCCAGCATTTT.

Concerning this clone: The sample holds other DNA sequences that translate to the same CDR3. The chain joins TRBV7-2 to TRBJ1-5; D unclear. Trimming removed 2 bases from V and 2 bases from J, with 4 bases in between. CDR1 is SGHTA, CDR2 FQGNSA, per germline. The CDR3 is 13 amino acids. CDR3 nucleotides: TGTGCCAGCAGCTTACGGGGCAATCAGCCCCAGCATTTT. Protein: CASSLRGNQPQHF.

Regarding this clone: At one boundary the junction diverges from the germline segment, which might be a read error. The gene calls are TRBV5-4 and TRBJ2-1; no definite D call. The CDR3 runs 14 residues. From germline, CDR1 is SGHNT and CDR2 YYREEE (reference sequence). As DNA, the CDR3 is TGTGCCAGCAGTTTGCCAAGCTCCTACAATGGGCAGTTCTTC. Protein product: CASSLPSSYNGQFF.

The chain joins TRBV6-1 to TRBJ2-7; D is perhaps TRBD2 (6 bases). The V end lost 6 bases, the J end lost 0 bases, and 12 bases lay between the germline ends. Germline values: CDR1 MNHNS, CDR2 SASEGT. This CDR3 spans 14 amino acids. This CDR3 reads CASSGRGVSYEQYF. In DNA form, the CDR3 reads TGTGCCAGCAGCGGCCGCGGGGTCTCCTACGAGCAGTACTTC.

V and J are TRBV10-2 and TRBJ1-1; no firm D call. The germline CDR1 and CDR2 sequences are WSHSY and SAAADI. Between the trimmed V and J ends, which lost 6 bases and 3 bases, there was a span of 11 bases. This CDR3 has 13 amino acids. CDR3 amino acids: CASRPPSDTEAFF. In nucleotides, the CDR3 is TGCGCCAGCAGACCCCCAAGTGACACTGAAGCTTTCTTT.

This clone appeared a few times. The CDR3 is CASSPNGQGNTEAFF. The DNA for the CDR3 is TGCGCCAGCAGCCCAAATGGACAGGGGAATACTGAAGCTTTCTTT. The V and J genes are TRBV5-1 and TRBJ1-1; 9 nucleotides line up with TRBD1. The CDR3 sequence is 15 residues long. Unmatched junction bases numbered 9, after V lost 4 bases and J lost 5 bases. CDR1 and CDR2 (germline): SGHRS, YFSETQ.

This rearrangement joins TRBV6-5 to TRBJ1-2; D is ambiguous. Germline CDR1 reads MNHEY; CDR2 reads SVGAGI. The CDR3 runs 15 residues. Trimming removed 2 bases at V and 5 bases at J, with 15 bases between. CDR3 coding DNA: TGTGCCAGCAGTTACGGCGGAGGGATCGGGTATGGCTACACCTTC. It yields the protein CASSYGGGIGYGYTF.

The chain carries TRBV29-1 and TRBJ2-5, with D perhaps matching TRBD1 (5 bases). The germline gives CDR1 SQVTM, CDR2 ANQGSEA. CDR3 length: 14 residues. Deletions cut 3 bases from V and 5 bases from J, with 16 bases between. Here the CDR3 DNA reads TGCAGCGTTGACAGGGATATCCAAGACGAGACCCAGTACTTC. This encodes CSVDRDIQDETQYF.

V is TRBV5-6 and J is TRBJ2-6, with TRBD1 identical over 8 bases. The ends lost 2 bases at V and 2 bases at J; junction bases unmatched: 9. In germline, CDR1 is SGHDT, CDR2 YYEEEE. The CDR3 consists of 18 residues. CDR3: CASSFVIQGAPGANVLTF. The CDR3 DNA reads TGTGCCAGCAGCTTCGTGATCCAGGGGGCGCCTGGGGCCAACGTCCTGACTTTC.

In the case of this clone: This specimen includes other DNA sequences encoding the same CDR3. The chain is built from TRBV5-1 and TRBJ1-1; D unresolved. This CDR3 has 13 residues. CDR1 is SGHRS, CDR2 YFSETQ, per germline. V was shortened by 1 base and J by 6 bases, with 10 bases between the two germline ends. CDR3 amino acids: CASSLSTAPEAFF. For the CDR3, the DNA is TGCGCCAGCAGCTTGTCAACAGCTCCTGAAGCTTTCTTT.

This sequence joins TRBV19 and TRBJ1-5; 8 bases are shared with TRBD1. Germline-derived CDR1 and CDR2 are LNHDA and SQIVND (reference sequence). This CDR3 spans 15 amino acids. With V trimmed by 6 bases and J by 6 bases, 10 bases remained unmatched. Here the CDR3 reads CASRIRTGQGQPQHF. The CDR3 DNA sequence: TGTGCCAGTAGGATAAGGACAGGGCAAGGTCAGCCCCAGCATTTT. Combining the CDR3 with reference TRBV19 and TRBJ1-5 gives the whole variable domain DGGITQSPKYLFRKEGQNVTLSCEQNLNHDAMYWYRQDPGQGLRLIYYSQIVNDFQKGDIAEGYSVSREKKESFPLTVTSAQKNPTAFYLCASRIRTGQGQPQHFGDGTRLSIL.